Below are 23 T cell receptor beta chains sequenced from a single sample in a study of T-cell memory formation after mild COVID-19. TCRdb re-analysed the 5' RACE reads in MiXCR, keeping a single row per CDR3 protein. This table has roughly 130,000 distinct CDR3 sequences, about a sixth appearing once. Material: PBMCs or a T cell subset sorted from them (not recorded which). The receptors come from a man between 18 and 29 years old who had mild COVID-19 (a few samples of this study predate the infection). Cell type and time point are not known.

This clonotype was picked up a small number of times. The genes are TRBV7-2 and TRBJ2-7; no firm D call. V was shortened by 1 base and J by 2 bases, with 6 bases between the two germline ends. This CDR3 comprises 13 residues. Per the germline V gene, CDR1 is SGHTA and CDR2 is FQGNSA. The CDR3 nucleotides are TGTGCCAGCAGCTTAGTGGCTCCCTACGAGCAGTACTTC. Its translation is CASSLVAPYEQYF. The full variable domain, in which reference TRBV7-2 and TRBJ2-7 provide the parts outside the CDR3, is GAGVSQSPSNKVTEKGKDVELRCDPISGHTALYWYRQSLGQGLEFLIYFQGNSAPDKSGLPSDRFSAERTGGSVSTLTIQRTQQEDSAVYLCASSLVAPYEQYFGPGTRLTVT.

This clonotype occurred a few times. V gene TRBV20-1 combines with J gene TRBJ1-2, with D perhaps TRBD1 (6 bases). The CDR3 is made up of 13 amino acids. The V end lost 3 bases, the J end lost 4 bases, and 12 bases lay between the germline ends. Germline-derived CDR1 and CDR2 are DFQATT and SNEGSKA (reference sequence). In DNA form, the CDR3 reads TGCAGTGCTAGGGGGGGCGGACTCTATGGCTACACCTTC. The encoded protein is CSARGGGLYGYTF.

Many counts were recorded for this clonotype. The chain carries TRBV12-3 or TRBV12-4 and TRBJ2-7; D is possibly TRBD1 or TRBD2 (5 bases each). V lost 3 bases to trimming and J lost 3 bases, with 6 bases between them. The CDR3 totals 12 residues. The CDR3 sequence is CASSFGGYEQYF. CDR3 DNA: TGTGCCAGCAGTTTTGGGGGCTACGAGCAGTACTTC.

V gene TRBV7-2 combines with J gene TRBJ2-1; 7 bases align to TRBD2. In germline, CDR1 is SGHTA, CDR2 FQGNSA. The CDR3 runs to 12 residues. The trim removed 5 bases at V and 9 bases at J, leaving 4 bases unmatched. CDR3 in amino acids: CASSRLAGEQFF. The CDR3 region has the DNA TGTGCCAGCAGCCGACTAGCCGGTGAGCAGTTCTTC.

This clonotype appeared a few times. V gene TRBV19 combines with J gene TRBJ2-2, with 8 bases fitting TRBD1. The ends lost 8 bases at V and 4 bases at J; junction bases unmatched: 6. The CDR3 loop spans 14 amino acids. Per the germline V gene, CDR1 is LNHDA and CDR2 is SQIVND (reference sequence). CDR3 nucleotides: TGTGCCAGTCAGGACAGGGCGGGCACCGGGGAGCTGTTTTTT. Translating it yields CASQDRAGTGELFF.

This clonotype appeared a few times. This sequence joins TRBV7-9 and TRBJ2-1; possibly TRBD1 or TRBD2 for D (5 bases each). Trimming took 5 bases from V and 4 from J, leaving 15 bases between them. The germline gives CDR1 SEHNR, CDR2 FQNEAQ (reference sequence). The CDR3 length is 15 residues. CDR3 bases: TGTGCCAGCAGCAAGGGTGAGGGGTATTACAATGAGCAGTTCTTC. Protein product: CASSKGEGYYNEQFF.

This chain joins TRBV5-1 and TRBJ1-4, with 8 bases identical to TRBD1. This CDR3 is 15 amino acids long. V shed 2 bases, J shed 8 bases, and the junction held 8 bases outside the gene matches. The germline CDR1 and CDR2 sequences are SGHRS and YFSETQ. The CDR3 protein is CASSFQGAIREKLFF. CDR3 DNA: TGCGCCAGCAGCTTCCAGGGGGCAATAAGGGAAAAACTGTTTTTT.

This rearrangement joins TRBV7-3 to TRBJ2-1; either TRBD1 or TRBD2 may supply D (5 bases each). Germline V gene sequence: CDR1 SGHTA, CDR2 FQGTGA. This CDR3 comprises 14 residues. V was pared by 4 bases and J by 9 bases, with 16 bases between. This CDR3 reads CASSSSWGGTEQFF. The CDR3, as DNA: TGTGCCAGCAGCTCCAGTTGGGGTGGGACTGAGCAGTTCTTC.

CDR3 coding DNA: TGTGCCAGCACCGACCGGGACAGCTCCTACGAGCAGTACTTC. It specifies CASTDRDSSYEQYF. The rearrangement uses TRBV6-5 and TRBJ2-7; TRBD1 aligns across 7 bases. CDR1 and CDR2 from the germline V gene are MNHEY and SVGAGI. V lost 7 bases and J lost 0; bases outside the gene matches: 6. The CDR3 runs to 14 residues.

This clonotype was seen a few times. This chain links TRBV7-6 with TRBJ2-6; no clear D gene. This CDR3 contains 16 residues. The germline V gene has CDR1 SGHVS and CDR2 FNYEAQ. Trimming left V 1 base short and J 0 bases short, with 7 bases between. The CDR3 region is CASSLVRGSGANVLTF. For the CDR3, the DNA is TGTGCCAGCAGCTTAGTACGTGGCTCTGGGGCCAACGTCCTGACTTTC.

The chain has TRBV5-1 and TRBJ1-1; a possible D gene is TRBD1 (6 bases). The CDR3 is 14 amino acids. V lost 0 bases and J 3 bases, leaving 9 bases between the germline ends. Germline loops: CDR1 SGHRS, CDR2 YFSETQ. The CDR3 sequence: CASSLAKGDTEAFF. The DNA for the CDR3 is TGCGCCAGCAGCTTGGCTAAGGGGGACACTGAAGCTTTCTTT.

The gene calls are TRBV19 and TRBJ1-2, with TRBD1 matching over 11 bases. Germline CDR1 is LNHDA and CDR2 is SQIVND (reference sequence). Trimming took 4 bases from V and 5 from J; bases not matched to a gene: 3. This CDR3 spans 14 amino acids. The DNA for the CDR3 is TGTGCCAGTAGTAGGACAGGGGGCGCATATGGCTACACCTTC. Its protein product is CASSRTGGAYGYTF.

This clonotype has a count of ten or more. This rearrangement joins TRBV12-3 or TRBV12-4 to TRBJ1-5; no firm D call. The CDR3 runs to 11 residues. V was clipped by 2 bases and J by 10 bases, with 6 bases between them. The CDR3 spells CASSLKGPQHF. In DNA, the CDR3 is TGTGCCAGCAGTTTAAAAGGACCCCAGCATTTT.

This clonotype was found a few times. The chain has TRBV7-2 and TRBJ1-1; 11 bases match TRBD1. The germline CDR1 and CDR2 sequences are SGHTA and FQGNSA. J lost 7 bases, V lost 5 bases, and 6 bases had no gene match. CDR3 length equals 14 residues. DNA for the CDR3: TGTGCCAGCAGCGCGGGACAGGGGGTTTTTGAAGCTTTCTTT. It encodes CASSAGQGVFEAFF.

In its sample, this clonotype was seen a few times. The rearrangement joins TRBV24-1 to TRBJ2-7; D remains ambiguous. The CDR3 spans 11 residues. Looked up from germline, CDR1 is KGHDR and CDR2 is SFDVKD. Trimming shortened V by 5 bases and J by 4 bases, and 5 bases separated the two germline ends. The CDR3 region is CATSAGYEQYF. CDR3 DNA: TGTGCCACCAGTGCCGGTTACGAGCAGTACTTC.

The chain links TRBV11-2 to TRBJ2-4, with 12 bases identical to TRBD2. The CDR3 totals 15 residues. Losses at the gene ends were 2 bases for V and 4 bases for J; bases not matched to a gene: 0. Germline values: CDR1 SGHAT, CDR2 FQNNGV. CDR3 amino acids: CASSLLAGGKNIQYF. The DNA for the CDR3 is TGTGCCAGCAGCTTACTAGCGGGGGGGAAAAACATTCAGTACTTC.

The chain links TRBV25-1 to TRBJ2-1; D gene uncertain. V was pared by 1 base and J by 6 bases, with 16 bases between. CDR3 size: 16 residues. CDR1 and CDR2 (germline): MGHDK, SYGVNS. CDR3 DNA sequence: TGTGCCAGCAGTGAATTCCGACCTGAAAACCTCAATGAGCAGTTCTTC. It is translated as CASSEFRPENLNEQFF.

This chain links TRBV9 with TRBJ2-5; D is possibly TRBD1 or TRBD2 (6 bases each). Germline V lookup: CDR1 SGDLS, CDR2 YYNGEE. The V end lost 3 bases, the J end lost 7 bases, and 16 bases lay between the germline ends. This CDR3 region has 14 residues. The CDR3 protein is CASSEGEVGVTQYF. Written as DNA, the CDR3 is TGTGCCAGCAGCGAGGGGGAGGTCGGGGTGACCCAGTACTTC.

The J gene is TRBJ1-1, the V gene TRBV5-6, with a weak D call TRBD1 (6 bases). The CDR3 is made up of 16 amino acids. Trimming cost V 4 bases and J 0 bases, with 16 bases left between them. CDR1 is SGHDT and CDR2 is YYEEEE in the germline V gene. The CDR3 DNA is TGTGCCAGCAGCCTGGGTCCGGGGGCGTTGAACACTGAAGCTTTCTTT. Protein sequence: CASSLGPGALNTEAFF.

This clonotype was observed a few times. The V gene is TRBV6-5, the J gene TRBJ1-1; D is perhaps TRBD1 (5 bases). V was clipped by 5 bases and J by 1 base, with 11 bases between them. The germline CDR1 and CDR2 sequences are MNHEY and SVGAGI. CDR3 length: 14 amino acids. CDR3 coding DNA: TGTGCCAGCAGTCCAGCAGGGCAGAACACTGAAGCTTTCTTT. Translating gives CASSPAGQNTEAFF.

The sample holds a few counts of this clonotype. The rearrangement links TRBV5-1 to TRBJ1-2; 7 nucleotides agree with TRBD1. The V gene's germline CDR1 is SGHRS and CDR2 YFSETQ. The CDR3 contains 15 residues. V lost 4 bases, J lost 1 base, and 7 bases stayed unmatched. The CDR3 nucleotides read TGCGCCAGCAGCCTCGGACAGGCCCATAACTATGGCTACACCTTC. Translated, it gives CASSLGQAHNYGYTF.

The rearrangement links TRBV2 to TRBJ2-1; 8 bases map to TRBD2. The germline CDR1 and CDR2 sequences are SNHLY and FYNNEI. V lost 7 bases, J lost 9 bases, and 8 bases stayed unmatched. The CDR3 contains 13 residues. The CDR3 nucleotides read TGTGCCAGCAAGCGGGGGACTGACAGTGAGCAGTTCTTC. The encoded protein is CASKRGTDSEQFF.

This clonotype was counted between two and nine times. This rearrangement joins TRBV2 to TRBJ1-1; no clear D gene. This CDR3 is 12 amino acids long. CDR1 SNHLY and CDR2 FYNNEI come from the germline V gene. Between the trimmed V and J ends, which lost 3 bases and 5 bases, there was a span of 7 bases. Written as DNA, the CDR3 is TGTGCCAGCAGTGAGAGTGGGACTGAAGCTTTCTTT. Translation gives CASSESGTEAFF.